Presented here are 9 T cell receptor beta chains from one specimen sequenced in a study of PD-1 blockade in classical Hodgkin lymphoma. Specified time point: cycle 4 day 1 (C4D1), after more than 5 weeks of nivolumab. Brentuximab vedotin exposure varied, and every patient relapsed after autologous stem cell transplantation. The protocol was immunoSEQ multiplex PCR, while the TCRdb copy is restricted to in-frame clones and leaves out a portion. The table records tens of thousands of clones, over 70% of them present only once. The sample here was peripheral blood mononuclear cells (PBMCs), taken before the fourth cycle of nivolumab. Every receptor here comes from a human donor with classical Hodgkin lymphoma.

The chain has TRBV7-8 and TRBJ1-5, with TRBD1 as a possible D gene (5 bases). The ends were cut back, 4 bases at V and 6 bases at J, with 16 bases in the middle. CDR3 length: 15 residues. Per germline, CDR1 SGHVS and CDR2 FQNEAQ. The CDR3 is CASSSGLGGSQPQHF. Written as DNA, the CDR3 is TGTGCCAGCAGCTCGGGACTGGGTGGGAGTCAGCCCCAGCATTTT.

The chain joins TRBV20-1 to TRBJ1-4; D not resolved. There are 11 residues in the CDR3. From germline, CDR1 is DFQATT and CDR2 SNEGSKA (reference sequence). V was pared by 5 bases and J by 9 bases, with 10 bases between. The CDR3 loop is CSAPSNQKLFF. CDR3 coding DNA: TGCAGTGCTCCAAGTAACCAAAAACTGTTTTTT.

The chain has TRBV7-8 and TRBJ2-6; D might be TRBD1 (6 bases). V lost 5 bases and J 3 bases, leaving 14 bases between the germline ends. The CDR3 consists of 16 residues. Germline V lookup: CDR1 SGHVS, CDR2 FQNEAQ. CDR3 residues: CASSLNTGYGANVLTF. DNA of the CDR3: TGTGCCAGCAGCCTAAACACAGGGTATGGGGCCAACGTCCTGACTTTC.

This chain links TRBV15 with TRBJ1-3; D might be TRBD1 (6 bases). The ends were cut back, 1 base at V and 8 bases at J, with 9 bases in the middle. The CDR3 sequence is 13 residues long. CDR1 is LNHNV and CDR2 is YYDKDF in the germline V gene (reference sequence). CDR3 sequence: CATSRGSGDTIYF. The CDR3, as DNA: TGTGCCACCAGCAGAGGTTCAGGGGACACCATATATTTT.

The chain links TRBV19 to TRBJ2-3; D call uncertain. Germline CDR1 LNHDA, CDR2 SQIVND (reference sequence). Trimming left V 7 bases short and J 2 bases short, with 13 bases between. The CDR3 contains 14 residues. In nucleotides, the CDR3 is TGTGCCAGTACCTTTACTTCAAACACAGATACGCAGTATTTT. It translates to CASTFTSNTDTQYF.

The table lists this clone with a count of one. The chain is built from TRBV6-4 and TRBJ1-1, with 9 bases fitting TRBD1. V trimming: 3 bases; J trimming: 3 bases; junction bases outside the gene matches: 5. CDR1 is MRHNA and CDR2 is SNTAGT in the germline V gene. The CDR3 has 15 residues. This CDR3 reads CASSERGQGDTEAFF. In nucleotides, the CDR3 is TGTGCCAGCAGTGAACGGGGACAGGGAGACACTGAAGCTTTCTTT.

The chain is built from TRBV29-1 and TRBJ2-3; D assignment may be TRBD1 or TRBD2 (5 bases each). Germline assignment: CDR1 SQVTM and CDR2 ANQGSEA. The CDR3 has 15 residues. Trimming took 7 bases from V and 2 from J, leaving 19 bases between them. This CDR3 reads CSAVKGPPNTDTQYF. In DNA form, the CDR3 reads TGCAGCGCCGTCAAGGGACCACCGAACACAGATACGCAGTATTTT.

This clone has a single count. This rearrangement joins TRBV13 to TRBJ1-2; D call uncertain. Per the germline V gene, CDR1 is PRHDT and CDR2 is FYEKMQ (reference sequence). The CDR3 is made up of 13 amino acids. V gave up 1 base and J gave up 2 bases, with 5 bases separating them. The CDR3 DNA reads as TGTGCCAGCAGCTTAGACGGGAACTATGGCTACACCTTC. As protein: CASSLDGNYGYTF.

The CDR3 DNA sequence: TGTGCCAGCAGCTCGAGAGCTTCCGGGTCCTACGAGCAGTACTTC. Its translation: CASSSRASGSYEQYF. The chain recombines TRBV5-4 with TRBJ2-7; D unresolved. Trimming shortened V by 3 bases and J by 1 base, and 14 bases separated the two germline ends. This CDR3 spans 15 amino acids. The germline gives CDR1 SGHNT, CDR2 YYREEE (reference sequence).